These 6 T cell receptor beta chains came from one sample sequenced in a study of PD-1 blockade in classical Hodgkin lymphoma. Time point indicated: cycle 4 day 1 (C4D1), after more than five weeks of nivolumab. There was relapse after autologous stem cell transplantation in every patient, and there was variation in brentuximab vedotin exposure. Method: immunoSEQ multiplex PCR; TCRdb's copy keeps in-frame clones and lacks some. This sample carries 16,000 or so clones, roughly 85% of them seen once, and the ten largest clones take roughly 13%. The sequencing here drew on peripheral blood mononuclear cells (PBMCs), taken before the fourth cycle of nivolumab. The receptors derive from a human donor with classical Hodgkin lymphoma.

The J gene is TRBJ2-5, the V gene TRBV11-3, with 7 nucleotides matching TRBD1. Germline V gene data show CDR1 as SGHNT and CDR2 as YENEEA. J was trimmed by 1 base and V by 1 base; bases with no gene match: 3. This CDR3 is 15 amino acids long. The CDR3 DNA reads as TGTGCCAGCAGCTTAGGACAGGGTGCCCAAGAGACCCAGTACTTC. It encodes CASSLGQGAQETQYF.

The chain combines TRBV19 with TRBJ2-1; 16 positions match TRBD2. Germline V gene data show CDR1 as LNHDA and CDR2 as SQIVND (reference sequence). V dropped 1 base and J dropped 11; count of bases not matched to a gene: 5. This CDR3 is built from 16 residues. CDR3 DNA sequence: TGTGCCAGTAGTATAGGACCGGGACTAGCGGGGGGGAAGCAGTTCTTC. Encoded protein: CASSIGPGLAGGKQFF.

A single count supports this clone. V is TRBV6-5 and J is TRBJ1-2; 8 nucleotides line up with TRBD1. Germline V CDR1 and CDR2: MNHEY, SVGAGI. This CDR3 region has 13 residues. With V trimmed by 4 bases and J by 2 bases, 0 bases remained unmatched. For the CDR3, the DNA is TGTGCCAGCAGTTGGACAGGGAACTATGGCTACACCTTC. Translating gives CASSWTGNYGYTF.

CDR3 loop: CSVAGTAQETQYF. DNA for the CDR3: TGCAGCGTTGCCGGGACAGCCCAAGAGACCCAGTACTTC. The chain links TRBV29-1 to TRBJ2-5; TRBD1 matches 7 bases. Trimming removed 4 bases from V and 1 base from J; junction bases left unmatched: 3. CDR3 length: 13 residues. Germline CDR1 SQVTM, CDR2 ANQGSEA.

The chain employs TRBV6-1 and TRBJ1-1; D ambiguous. The CDR3 has 13 amino acids. Between the trimmed V and J ends, which lost 8 bases and 3 bases, there was a span of 13 bases. Germline V CDR1 and CDR2: MNHNS, SASEGT. The CDR3 is CASGRNWDTEAFF. For the CDR3, the DNA is TGTGCCAGCGGGCGGAATTGGGACACTGAAGCTTTCTTT.

J is TRBJ1-6 and V is TRBV11-2; D gene uncertain. The CDR3 runs to 15 residues. Germline V lookup: CDR1 SGHAT, CDR2 FQNNGV. Trimming stripped 8 bases from V and 8 bases from J, with 19 bases between. The DNA for the CDR3 is TGTGCCAGCTTCAGAGTACCGGTTCAAGATTCACCCCTCCACTTT. Its protein is CASFRVPVQDSPLHF. The whole variable domain, filled in from reference TRBV11-2 and TRBJ1-6, reads EAGVAQSPRYKIIEKRQSVAFWCNPISGHATLYWYQQILGQGPKLLIQFQNNGVVDDSQLPKDRFSAERLKGVDSTLKIQPAKLEDSAVYLCASFRVPVQDSPLHFGNGTRLTVT.